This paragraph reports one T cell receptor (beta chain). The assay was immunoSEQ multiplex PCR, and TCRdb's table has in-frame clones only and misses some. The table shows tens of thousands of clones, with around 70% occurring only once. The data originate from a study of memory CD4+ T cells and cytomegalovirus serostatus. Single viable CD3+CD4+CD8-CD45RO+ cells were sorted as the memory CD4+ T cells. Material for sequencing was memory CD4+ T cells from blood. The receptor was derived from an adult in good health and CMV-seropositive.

The CDR3, as DNA: TGTGCCAGCAGCGTAGACAACACCGGGGAGCTGTTTTTT. It is translated as CASSVDNTGELFF. This chain uses TRBV9 with TRBJ2-2, with no clear D. With 0 bases removed from V and 2 bases from J, the gap between germline ends came to 2 bases. The CDR3 extends over 13 amino acids. The germline gives CDR1 SGDLS, CDR2 YYNGEE.